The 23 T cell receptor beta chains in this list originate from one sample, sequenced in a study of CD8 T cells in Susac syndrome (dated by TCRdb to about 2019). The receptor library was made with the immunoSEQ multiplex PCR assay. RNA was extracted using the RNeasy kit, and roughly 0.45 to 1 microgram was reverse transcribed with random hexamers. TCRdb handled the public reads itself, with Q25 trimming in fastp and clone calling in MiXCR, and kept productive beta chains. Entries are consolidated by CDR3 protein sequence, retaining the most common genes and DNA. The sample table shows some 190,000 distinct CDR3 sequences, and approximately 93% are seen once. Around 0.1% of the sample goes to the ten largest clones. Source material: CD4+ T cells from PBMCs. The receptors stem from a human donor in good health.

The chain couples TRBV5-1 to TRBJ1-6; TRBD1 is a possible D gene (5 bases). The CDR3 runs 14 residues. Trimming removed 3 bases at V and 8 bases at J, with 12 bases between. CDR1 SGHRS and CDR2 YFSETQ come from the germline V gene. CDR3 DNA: TGCGCCAGCAGCTCCGGGGACCCCGATTCACCCCTCCACTTT. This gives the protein CASSSGDPDSPLHF.

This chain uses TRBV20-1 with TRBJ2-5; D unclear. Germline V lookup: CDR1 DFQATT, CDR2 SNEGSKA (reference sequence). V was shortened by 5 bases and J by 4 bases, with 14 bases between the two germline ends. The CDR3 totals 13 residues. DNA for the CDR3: TGCAGTGCTCAATTCTGGGGTGGAGAGACCCAGTACTTC. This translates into CSAQFWGGETQYF.

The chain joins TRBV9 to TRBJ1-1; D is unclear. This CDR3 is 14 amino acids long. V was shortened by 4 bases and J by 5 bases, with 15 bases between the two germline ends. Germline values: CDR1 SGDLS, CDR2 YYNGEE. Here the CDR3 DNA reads TGTGCCAGCAGCCCCCGGATCCAGAGGACTGAAGCTTTCTTT. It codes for CASSPRIQRTEAFF.

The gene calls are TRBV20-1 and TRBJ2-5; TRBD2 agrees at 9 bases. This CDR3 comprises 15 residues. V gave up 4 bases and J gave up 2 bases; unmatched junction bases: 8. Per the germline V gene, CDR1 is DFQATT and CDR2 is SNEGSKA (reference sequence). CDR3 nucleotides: TGCAGTGCTAACCTAGCGGGGCCCGGACAAGAGACCCAGTACTTC. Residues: CSANLAGPGQETQYF.

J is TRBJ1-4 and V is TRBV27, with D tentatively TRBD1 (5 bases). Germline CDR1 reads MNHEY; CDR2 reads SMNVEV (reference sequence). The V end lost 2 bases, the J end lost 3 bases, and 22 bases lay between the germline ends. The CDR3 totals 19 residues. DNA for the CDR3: TGTGCCAGCAGTTTAGAGGGACGGCCTGTGGACTGGGCTAATGAAAAACTGTTTTTT. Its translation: CASSLEGRPVDWANEKLFF.

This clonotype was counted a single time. CDR3 sequence reads: CASSLAAGGKETQYF. The CDR3, as DNA: TGTGCCAGCAGCTTAGCGGCGGGGGGAAAAGAGACCCAGTACTTC. The V gene is TRBV7-9, the J gene TRBJ2-5, with TRBD2 identical over 8 bases. Germline V gene data show CDR1 as SEHNR and CDR2 as FQNEAQ (reference sequence). The CDR3 totals 15 residues. Trimming cost V 0 bases and J 3 bases; bases outside gene matches: 3.

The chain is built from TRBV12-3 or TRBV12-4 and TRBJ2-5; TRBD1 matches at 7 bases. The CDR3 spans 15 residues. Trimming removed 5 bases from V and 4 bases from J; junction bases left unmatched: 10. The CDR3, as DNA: TGTGCCAGCAGTATTCGACAGGGTGAGGCAGAGACCCAGTACTTC. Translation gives CASSIRQGEAETQYF.

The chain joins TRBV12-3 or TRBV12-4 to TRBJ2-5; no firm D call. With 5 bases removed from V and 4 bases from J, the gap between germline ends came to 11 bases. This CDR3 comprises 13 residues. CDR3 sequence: CASSPRAPETQYF. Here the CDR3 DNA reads TGTGCCAGCAGTCCCCGTGCTCCAGAGACCCAGTACTTC.

The CDR3 spells CASSVEEFISGANVLTF. CDR3 nucleotide sequence: TGTGCCAGCAGCGTAGAGGAGTTCATCTCTGGGGCCAACGTCCTGACTTTC. V is TRBV9 and J is TRBJ2-6; no clear D gene. Germline-derived CDR1 and CDR2 are SGDLS and YYNGEE. V dropped 0 bases and J dropped 0 bases, with 10 bases sitting between them. The CDR3 length is 17 residues.

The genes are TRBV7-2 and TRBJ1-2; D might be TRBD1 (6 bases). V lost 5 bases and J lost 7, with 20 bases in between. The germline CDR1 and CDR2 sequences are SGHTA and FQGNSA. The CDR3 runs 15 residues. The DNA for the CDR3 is TGTGCCAGCAGCCAAAGGGGGGTAGGGGCCTTTGGCTACACCTTC. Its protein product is CASSQRGVGAFGYTF.

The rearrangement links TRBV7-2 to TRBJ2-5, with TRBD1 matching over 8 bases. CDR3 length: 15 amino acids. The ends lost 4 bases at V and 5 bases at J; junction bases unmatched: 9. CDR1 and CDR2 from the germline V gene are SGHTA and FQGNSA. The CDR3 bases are TGTGCCAGCAGCTCGATGACAGGGGAGAGGGAGACCCAGTACTTC. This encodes CASSSMTGERETQYF.

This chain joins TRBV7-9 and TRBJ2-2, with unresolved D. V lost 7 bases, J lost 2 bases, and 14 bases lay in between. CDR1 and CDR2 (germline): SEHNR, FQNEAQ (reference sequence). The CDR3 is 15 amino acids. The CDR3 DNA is TGTGCCAGCACCCTACCTCTCGCAAACACCGGGGAGCTGTTTTTT. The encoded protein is CASTLPLANTGELFF.

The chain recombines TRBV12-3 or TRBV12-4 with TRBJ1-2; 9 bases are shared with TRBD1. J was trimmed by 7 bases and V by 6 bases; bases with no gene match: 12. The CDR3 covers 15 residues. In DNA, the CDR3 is TGTGCCAGCAGAACTCCTGGGACAGGGAGCTTTGGCTACACCTTC. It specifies CASRTPGTGSFGYTF.

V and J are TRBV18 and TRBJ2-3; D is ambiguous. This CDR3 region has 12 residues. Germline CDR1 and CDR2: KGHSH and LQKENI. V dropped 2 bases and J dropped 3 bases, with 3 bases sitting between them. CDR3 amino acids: CASSPMTDTQYF. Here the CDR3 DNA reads TGTGCCAGCTCACCAATGACAGATACGCAGTATTTT.

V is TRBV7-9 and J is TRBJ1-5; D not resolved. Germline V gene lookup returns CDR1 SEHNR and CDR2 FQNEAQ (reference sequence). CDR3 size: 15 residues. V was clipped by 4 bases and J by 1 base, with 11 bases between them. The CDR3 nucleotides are TGTGCCAGCAGCTCCTCGGGCGTGAGCAATCAGCCCCAGCATTTT. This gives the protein CASSSSGVSNQPQHF.

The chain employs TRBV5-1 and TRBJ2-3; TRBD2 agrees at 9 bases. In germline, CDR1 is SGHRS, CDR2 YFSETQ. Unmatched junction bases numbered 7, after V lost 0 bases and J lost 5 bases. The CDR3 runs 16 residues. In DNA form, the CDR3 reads TGCGCCAGCAGCTTGGGCGCGGCGGGGGGGCGAGATACGCAGTATTTT. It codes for CASSLGAAGGRDTQYF.

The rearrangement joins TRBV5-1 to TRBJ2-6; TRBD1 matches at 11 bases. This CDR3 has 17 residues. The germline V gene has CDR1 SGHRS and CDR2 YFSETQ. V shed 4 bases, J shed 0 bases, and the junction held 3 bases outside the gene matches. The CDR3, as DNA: TGCGCCAGCAGCATCGGGACAGGGGGCTCTGGGGCCAACGTCCTGACTTTC. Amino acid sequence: CASSIGTGGSGANVLTF.

CDR3 DNA: TGTGCCAGCAGCCAAGGACAGGGTACTGAAGCTTTCTTT. Its translation: CASSQGQGTEAFF. The rearrangement joins TRBV3-1 to TRBJ1-1, with TRBD1 identical over 7 bases. The CDR3 runs to 13 residues. CDR1 is LGHDT and CDR2 is YNNKEL in the germline V gene (reference sequence). The V gene end was trimmed by 1 base and the J gene end by 5 bases; junction bases not matched to a gene: 1.

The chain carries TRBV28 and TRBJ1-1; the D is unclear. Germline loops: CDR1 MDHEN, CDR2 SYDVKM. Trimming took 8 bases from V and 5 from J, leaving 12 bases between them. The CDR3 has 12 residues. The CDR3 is CASGISGTEAFF. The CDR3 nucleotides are TGTGCCAGCGGTATCTCGGGTACTGAAGCTTTCTTT.

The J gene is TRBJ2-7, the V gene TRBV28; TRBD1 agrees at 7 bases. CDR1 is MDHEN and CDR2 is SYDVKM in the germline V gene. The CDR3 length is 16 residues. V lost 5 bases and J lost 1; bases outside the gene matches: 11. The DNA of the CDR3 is TGTGCCAGCAGTCCCTCGACAGGGAAAGGGTCCTACGAGCAGTACGTC. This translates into CASSPSTGKGSYEQYV.

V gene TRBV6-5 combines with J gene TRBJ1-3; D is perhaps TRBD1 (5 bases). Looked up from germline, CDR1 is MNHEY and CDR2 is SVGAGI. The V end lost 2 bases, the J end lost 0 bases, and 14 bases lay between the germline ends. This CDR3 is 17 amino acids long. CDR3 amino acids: CASSYGSQGTSGNTIYF. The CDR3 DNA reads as TGTGCCAGCAGTTACGGCTCGCAGGGTACCTCTGGAAACACCATATATTTT.

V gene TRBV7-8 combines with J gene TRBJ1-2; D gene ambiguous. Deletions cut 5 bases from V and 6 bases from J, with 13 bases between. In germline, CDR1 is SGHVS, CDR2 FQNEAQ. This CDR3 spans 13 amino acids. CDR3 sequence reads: CASSTSTADGYTF. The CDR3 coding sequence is TGTGCCAGCAGCACATCCACGGCCGATGGCTACACCTTC.

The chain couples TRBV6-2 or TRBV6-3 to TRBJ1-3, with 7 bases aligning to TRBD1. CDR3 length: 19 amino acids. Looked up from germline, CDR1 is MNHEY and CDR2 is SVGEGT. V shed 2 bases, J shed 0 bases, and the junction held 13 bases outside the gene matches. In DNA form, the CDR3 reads TGTGCCAGCAGTTACGTCCGGGACAGTTTACCGAGCTCTGGAAACACCATATATTTT. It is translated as CASSYVRDSLPSSGNTIYF.